The 17 T cell receptor beta chains presented below share a single source sample, sequenced in a study of radiation and T cells in renal cell carcinoma. TCRdb's table, derived via immunoSEQ multiplex PCR, lists solely in-frame clones and lacks some. This sample has some 25,000 clones, with 55% to 70% found just once. Noted treatment: treatment-naive control, cytoreductive nephrectomy. This specimen was tumor tissue, taken from a patient whose treatment was nephrectomy without radiotherapy. The receptors shown here come from a middle-aged man with renal cell carcinoma.

This clone was observed many times. The chain combines TRBV15 with TRBJ1-2; 8 positions agree with TRBD1. J was trimmed by 8 bases and V by 5 bases; bases with no gene match: 7. CDR3 length: 13 residues. Germline CDR1 reads LNHNV; CDR2 reads YYDKDF (reference sequence). The CDR3 coding sequence is TGTGCCACCAGCGCGAGGACAGGGCAAGGCTACACCTTC. Protein product: CATSARTGQGYTF.

This clone was detected a few times. The chain carries TRBV2 and TRBJ1-1, with D tentatively TRBD1 (5 bases). V lost 6 bases to trimming and J lost 6 bases, with 14 bases between them. This CDR3 has 13 amino acids. Germline lookup yields CDR1 SNHLY and CDR2 FYNNEI. The CDR3 DNA reads as TGTGCCAGCAGCCCCTGGGACGGCGCTGAAGCTTTCTTT. This encodes CASSPWDGAEAFF.

The J gene is TRBJ1-6, the V gene TRBV6-5, with a weak D call TRBD1 (5 bases). Trimming took 7 bases from V and 6 from J, leaving 13 bases between them. The V gene's germline CDR1 is MNHEY and CDR2 SVGAGI. The CDR3 consists of 14 residues. The CDR3 loop reads CASTLGGTNSPLHF. CDR3 coding DNA: TGTGCCAGCACCCTGGGGGGAACTAATTCACCCCTCCACTTT.

This clone has only a few counts. The rearrangement joins TRBV6-1 to TRBJ1-2; 9 nucleotides agree with TRBD1. CDR3 size: 12 residues. Germline V gives CDR1 MNHNS, CDR2 SASEGT. Trimming removed 4 bases from V and 8 bases from J; junction bases left unmatched: 2. The CDR3 sequence: CASSGTGEGYTF. For the CDR3, the DNA is TGTGCCAGCAGTGGGACAGGGGAAGGCTACACCTTC.

This clone was recorded a few times. V and J are TRBV27 and TRBJ2-1; 9 bases match TRBD2. Germline assignment: CDR1 MNHEY and CDR2 SMNVEV (reference sequence). V shed 7 bases and J 6 bases; nucleotides not matched to a gene: 13. The CDR3 length is 16 residues. The CDR3 here is CASTLSGTSRFNEQFF. The CDR3 DNA reads TGTGCCAGCACCCTAAGTGGGACTAGCAGGTTCAATGAGCAGTTCTTC.

This clone showed up just a few times. The chain combines TRBV5-1 with TRBJ1-4; D gene unclear. Germline lookup yields CDR1 SGHRS and CDR2 YFSETQ. Trimming pared 4 bases from V and 2 bases from J, leaving 15 bases between. The CDR3 sequence is 16 residues long. The CDR3 bases are TGCGCCAGCAGCGGGATGGGGAGTGTCACTAATGAAAAACTGTTTTTT. This encodes CASSGMGSVTNEKLFF.

The chain uses TRBV9 and TRBJ2-3; D is undetermined. The CDR3 is 13 residues long. V gave up 4 bases and J gave up 4 bases, with 10 bases separating them. CDR1 is SGDLS and CDR2 is YYNGEE in the germline V gene. CDR3 sequence reads: CASSLTGPDTQYF. CDR3 coding DNA: TGTGCCAGCAGCCTTACGGGTCCAGATACGCAGTATTTT. Full variable domain (remainder filled in from reference TRBV9 and TRBJ2-3): DSGVTQTPKHLITATGQRVTLRCSPRSGDLSVYWYQQSLDQGLQFLIQYYNGEERAKGNILERFSAQQFPDLHSELNLSSLELGDSALYFCASSLTGPDTQYFGPGTRLTVL.

V and J are TRBV4-3 and TRBJ1-1, with no clear D. The V and J ends lost 2 bases and 1 base respectively, with 5 bases between them. This CDR3 is 13 amino acids long. Per the germline V gene, CDR1 is LGHNA and CDR2 is YSLEER. The CDR3 DNA follows: TGCGCCAGCAGCCAACATAGGAACACTGAAGCTTTCTTT. Translating it yields CASSQHRNTEAFF.

This clone has just a few counts. V gene TRBV7-9 combines with J gene TRBJ2-3, with 8 bases lining up with TRBD1. Trimming at V came to 5 bases and at J to 2 bases, leaving 9 bases not matched to a gene. Germline lookup yields CDR1 SEHNR and CDR2 FQNEAQ (reference sequence). The CDR3 extends over 16 amino acids. CDR3 region: CASSGQDRENTDTQYF. CDR3 bases: TGTGCCAGCAGCGGGCAGGACAGGGAAAACACAGATACGCAGTATTTT.

A single count supports this clone. The chain recombines TRBV5-4 with TRBJ2-1, with 7 positions matching TRBD2. Germline CDR1 and CDR2: SGHNT and YYREEE (reference sequence). V trimming: 4 bases; J trimming: 8 bases; junction bases outside the gene matches: 18. The CDR3 extends over 17 amino acids. This chain's CDR3 is CASSAARGAGKEDEQFF. In DNA form, the CDR3 reads TGTGCCAGCAGCGCTGCGAGAGGAGCGGGAAAGGAAGATGAGCAGTTCTTC.

J is TRBJ2-7 and V is TRBV7-2, with 9 bases identical to TRBD1. Per the germline V gene, CDR1 is SGHTA and CDR2 is FQGNSA. The V gene end was trimmed by 1 base and the J gene end by 2 bases; junction bases not matched to a gene: 3. This CDR3 has 15 residues. The CDR3: CASSLDRTGAYEQYV. In nucleotides, the CDR3 is TGTGCCAGCAGCTTAGACCGGACAGGGGCCTACGAGCAGTACGTC.

The table lists this clone with a few counts. The chain combines TRBV10-3 with TRBJ2-3; D might be TRBD1 (5 bases). V was cut by 6 bases and J by 4 bases, with 11 bases left in between. From germline, CDR1 is ENHRY and CDR2 SYGVKD. The CDR3 spans 13 residues. The CDR3, as DNA: TGTGCCATCAGCGTCTCAGGGTCAGATACGCAGTATTTT. It translates to CAISVSGSDTQYF.

This clone was seen once. The V call is TRBV14, the J call TRBJ2-1; TRBD2 aligns across 8 bases. CDR1 and CDR2 (germline): SGHDN, FVKESK. The V gene end was trimmed by 5 bases and the J gene end by 6 bases; junction bases not matched to a gene: 9. This CDR3 is 15 amino acids long. CDR3 sequence (DNA): TGTGCCAGCAGCGGGGGACTAGGGGGGCTCAATGAGCAGTTCTTC. It is translated as CASSGGLGGLNEQFF.

The chain recombines TRBV5-1 with TRBJ2-2; 9 bases are a match to TRBD2. CDR1 and CDR2 from the germline V gene are SGHRS and YFSETQ. Losses at the gene ends were 2 bases for V and 6 bases for J; bases not matched to a gene: 8. The CDR3 is 16 residues long. CDR3 residues: CASSLRSGRTSGELFF. The CDR3, as DNA: TGCGCCAGCAGCTTACGGAGCGGGAGGACCTCCGGGGAGCTGTTTTTT.

In its sample, this clone was seen a few times. The V and J genes are TRBV7-3 and TRBJ2-3, with a weak D call TRBD2 (5 bases). V was trimmed by 5 bases and J by 3 bases, leaving 15 bases between them. Per the germline V gene, CDR1 is SGHTA and CDR2 is FQGTGA. The CDR3 covers 15 residues. The DNA of the CDR3 is TGTGCCAGCAGCCCATGGAGGTCGGCTACAGATACGCAGTATTTT. Translating it yields CASSPWRSATDTQYF. The variable domain in full, with the rest retrieved from reference TRBV7-3 and TRBJ2-3, is GAGVSQTPSNKVTEKGKYVELRCDPISGHTALYWYRQSLGQGPEFLIYFQGTGAADDSGLPNDRFFAVRPEGSVSTLKIQRTERGDSAVYLCASSPWRSATDTQYFGPGTRLTVL.

This clone was seen a few times. This chain uses TRBV2 with TRBJ2-6; the D gene is possibly TRBD2 (5 bases). The CDR3 has 17 amino acids. Trimming removed 9 bases at V and 0 bases at J, with 18 bases between. Per germline, CDR1 SNHLY and CDR2 FYNNEI. The CDR3 DNA reads TGTGCCAGTGCGGGCCTTTTGAGGAGCTCTGGGGCCAACGTCCTGACTTTC. Protein: CASAGLLRSSGANVLTF.

This sequence joins TRBV5-1 and TRBJ2-5, with TRBD1 identical over 7 bases. Germline values: CDR1 SGHRS, CDR2 YFSETQ. This CDR3 is built from 13 residues. The V gene end was trimmed by 5 bases and the J gene end by 5 bases; junction bases not matched to a gene: 6. In nucleotides, the CDR3 is TGCGCCAGCAGATCGAGGGGGCCGGAGACCCAGTACTTC. The encoded protein is CASRSRGPETQYF.